A single sample is the source of the 27 T cell receptor beta chains below, sequenced in a study of shared clonotypes between healthy human individuals. Only in-frame clones appear in the TCRdb table, and some are missing; sequencing was by immunoSEQ multiplex PCR. The table lists fewer than 200,000 clones, around 63% of them singletons. Sequenced: memory CD4+ T cells sorted from blood. The subset is: CD45RA-negative fraction. These receptors originate from a man aged 30 to 45 in good health.

The J gene is TRBJ2-7, the V gene TRBV27, with 10 positions matching TRBD2. This CDR3 comprises 14 residues. V was pared by 7 bases and J by 4 bases, with 7 bases of the junction left unmatched. Germline-derived CDR1 and CDR2 are MNHEY and SMNVEV (reference sequence). Written as DNA, the CDR3 is TGTGCCAGCACTCCTAGCGGGAGAACGTACGAGCAGTACTTC. It specifies CASTPSGRTYEQYF.

This chain connects TRBV11-2 to TRBJ1-2; 9 bases agree with TRBD1. This CDR3 spans 13 amino acids. The V gene end was trimmed by 5 bases and the J gene end by 8 bases; junction bases not matched to a gene: 6. Germline CDR1 SGHAT, CDR2 FQNNGV. The CDR3 sequence is CASSPDRGLGYTF. DNA for the CDR3: TGTGCCAGCAGCCCGGACAGGGGCTTGGGCTACACCTTC.

Written as DNA, the CDR3 is TGTGCCAGCAGCAACCTACCGGGACAGGGTCAAGAGACCCAGTACTTC. Translation gives CASSNLPGQGQETQYF. The rearrangement uses TRBV5-5 and TRBJ2-5; 9 positions agree with TRBD1. Germline V gene data show CDR1 as SGHKS and CDR2 as YYEKEE (reference sequence). V lost 4 bases, J lost 2 bases, and 9 bases stayed unmatched. The CDR3 sequence is 16 residues long.

This clone was found a few times. The rearrangement uses TRBV15 and TRBJ2-3, with 9 positions matching TRBD2. The CDR3 totals 17 residues. V dropped 3 bases and J dropped 7; count of bases not matched to a gene: 14. The germline gives CDR1 LNHNV, CDR2 YYDKDF (reference sequence). The CDR3 DNA follows: TGTGCCACCAGCAGCCTAGATTTTAGCGGGAGCCAATATACGCAGTATTTT. It codes for CATSSLDFSGSQYTQYF.

Only a few counts were recorded for this clone. This CDR3 is also generated by other DNA sequences in the sample. The chain couples TRBV5-1 to TRBJ2-7, with TRBD2 matching over 9 bases. The germline V gene has CDR1 SGHRS and CDR2 YFSETQ. The CDR3 spans 15 residues. Unmatched junction bases numbered 1, after V lost 0 bases and J lost 0 bases. CDR3 in DNA: TGCGCCAGCAGCTTGGATAGCGGGAGCTCCTACGAGCAGTACTTC. Protein sequence: CASSLDSGSSYEQYF.

The V gene is TRBV7-2, the J gene TRBJ2-4; D gene unclear. The germline gives CDR1 SGHTA, CDR2 FQGNSA. This CDR3 is 14 amino acids long. V gave up 1 base and J gave up 4 bases, with 8 bases separating them. The CDR3 protein is CASSLVIGKNIQYF. CDR3 sequence (DNA): TGTGCCAGCAGCTTAGTTATCGGTAAAAACATTCAGTACTTC.

The chain is built from TRBV29-1 and TRBJ2-7; 7 bases are shared with TRBD2. This CDR3 comprises 13 residues. Per the germline V gene, CDR1 is SQVTM and CDR2 is ANQGSEA. The V and J ends lost 4 bases and 7 bases, in that order; junction bases with no gene match: 10. The CDR3: CSVARGRTSEQYF. The CDR3 nucleotides are TGCAGCGTTGCCCGCGGGAGAACTTCTGAGCAGTACTTC.

CDR3 nucleotide sequence: TGCGCCAGCAGCTTGGGGTACAGGGATATCGGGCAGTACTTC. Amino acids: CASSLGYRDIGQYF. This chain uses TRBV5-1 with TRBJ2-7; D might be TRBD1 (6 bases). Germline lookup yields CDR1 SGHRS and CDR2 YFSETQ. The length of the CDR3 is 14 residues. Trimming pared 0 bases from V and 9 bases from J, leaving 16 bases between.

V usage is TRBV5-4 and J usage is TRBJ2-1, with D unclear. Per germline, CDR1 SGHNT and CDR2 YYREEE (reference sequence). This CDR3 comprises 15 residues. Trimming took 0 bases from V and 0 from J, leaving 7 bases between them. CDR3 loop: CASSLEQSSYNEQFF. CDR3 sequence (DNA): TGTGCCAGCAGCTTGGAACAGAGCTCCTACAATGAGCAGTTCTTC.

This clone showed up just a few times. This chain joins TRBV6-1 and TRBJ2-3, with D perhaps assigned TRBD1 or TRBD2 (5 bases each). This CDR3 region has 15 residues. Trimming cost V 2 bases and J 1 base, with 10 bases left between them. The germline gives CDR1 MNHNS, CDR2 SASEGT. CDR3: CASSESVGRTDTQYF. CDR3 coding DNA: TGTGCCAGCAGTGAATCTGTGGGACGCACAGATACGCAGTATTTT.

The chain joins TRBV27 to TRBJ2-7; TRBD2 matches 11 bases. The CDR3 consists of 14 residues. CDR1 MNHEY and CDR2 SMNVEV come from the germline V gene (reference sequence). The V segment lost 4 bases and the J segment 8 bases; nucleotides outside the gene matches: 7. For the CDR3, the DNA is TGTGCCAGCAGTTCACTAGCGGGAGAGAATAAGCAGTACTTC. Translated, it gives CASSSLAGENKQYF.

The rearrangement links TRBV5-1 to TRBJ2-3; 7 bases align to TRBD1. In germline, CDR1 is SGHRS, CDR2 YFSETQ. Losses at the gene ends were 4 bases for V and 0 bases for J; bases not matched to a gene: 8. This CDR3 comprises 16 residues. The CDR3 loop is CASSQGLGQSTDTQYF. In DNA form, the CDR3 reads TGCGCCAGCAGCCAAGGGTTGGGACAGAGCACAGATACGCAGTATTTT.

This chain joins TRBV29-1 and TRBJ2-5; 12 positions match TRBD1. The CDR3 totals 16 residues. J gave up 5 bases and V 3 bases, and 10 bases lay outside the gene matches. In germline, CDR1 is SQVTM, CDR2 ANQGSEA. The CDR3 reads CSVEEPGQGAFETQYF. The DNA for the CDR3 is TGCAGCGTTGAGGAGCCGGGACAGGGGGCGTTCGAGACCCAGTACTTC. The full variable domain, its missing parts supplied by reference TRBV29-1 and TRBJ2-5, is SAVISQKPSRDICQRGTSLTIQCQVDSQVTMMFWYRQQPGQSLTLIATANQGSEATYESGFVIDKFPISRPNLTFSTLTVSNMSPEDSSIYLCSVEEPGQGAFETQYFGPGTRLLVL.

The gene calls are TRBV7-3 and TRBJ2-1; no reliable D call. The CDR3 is made up of 10 amino acids. The V and J ends lost 4 bases and 8 bases respectively, with 3 bases between them. Germline lookup yields CDR1 SGHTA and CDR2 FQGTGA. The CDR3 protein is CASSWYEQFF. The CDR3 DNA sequence: TGTGCCAGCAGCTGGTATGAGCAGTTCTTC.

The chain recombines TRBV5-1 with TRBJ1-1, with unresolved D. The CDR3 runs to 12 residues. The V end was cut by 3 bases, the J end by 2 bases, with 5 bases between. Germline V gene data show CDR1 as SGHRS and CDR2 as YFSETQ. This chain's CDR3 is CASSSSNTEAFF. CDR3 bases: TGCGCCAGCAGCTCCTCAAACACTGAAGCTTTCTTT.

This sequence joins TRBV6-5 and TRBJ2-7; D is uncertain. The CDR3 length is 13 residues. V was clipped by 3 bases and J by 6 bases, with 12 bases between them. Germline V gives CDR1 MNHEY, CDR2 SVGAGI. This chain's CDR3 is CASSYYGSGEQYF. CDR3 sequence (DNA): TGTGCCAGCAGTTATTACGGTTCCGGCGAGCAGTACTTC.

With respect to this clone: At the DNA level, this CDR3 is encoded by other sequences in the same sample as well. The chain joins TRBV5-1 to TRBJ2-1; D is uncertain. CDR1 and CDR2 (germline): SGHRS, YFSETQ. The V gene lost 0 bases and the J gene lost 1 base, with 5 bases spanning the gap. CDR3 length: 14 residues. Here the CDR3 reads CASSLAVSYNEQFF. DNA of the CDR3: TGCGCCAGCAGCTTGGCGGTTTCCTACAATGAGCAGTTCTTC.

The chain combines TRBV11-3 with TRBJ1-1; D not resolved. V was shortened by 5 bases and J by 3 bases, with 10 bases between the two germline ends. The CDR3 covers 13 residues. Germline V CDR1 and CDR2: SGHNT, YENEEA. This chain's CDR3 is CASSRERDTEAFF. Written as DNA, the CDR3 is TGTGCCAGCAGCCGGGAAAGGGACACTGAAGCTTTCTTT.

This clone was recorded a few times. This chain connects TRBV4-3 to TRBJ2-7; 8 nucleotides align to TRBD1. CDR1 and CDR2 (germline): LGHNA, YSLEER. The ends lost 0 bases at V and 6 bases at J; junction bases unmatched: 10. This CDR3 is 16 amino acids long. The chain's CDR3 is CASSQEPGTGAGEQYF. The CDR3 coding sequence is TGCGCCAGCAGCCAAGAACCCGGGACAGGTGCAGGCGAGCAGTACTTC.

The chain recombines TRBV7-2 with TRBJ1-5; the D is unclear. Germline V gene data show CDR1 as SGHTA and CDR2 as FQGNSA. This CDR3 spans 13 amino acids. Between the trimmed V and J ends, which lost 1 base and 5 bases, there was a span of 6 bases. The CDR3: CASSLDGHQPQHF. Written as DNA, the CDR3 is TGTGCCAGCAGCTTAGACGGACATCAGCCCCAGCATTTT.

The J gene is TRBJ1-2, the V gene TRBV18; 7 positions match TRBD1. The CDR3 runs 14 residues. The germline CDR1 and CDR2 sequences are KGHSH and LQKENI. The ends lost 6 bases at V and 2 bases at J; junction bases unmatched: 6. As DNA, the CDR3 is TGTGCCAGCTCTGCCGGGACAGACAACTATGGCTACACCTTC. Translated, it gives CASSAGTDNYGYTF.

The chain joins TRBV7-9 to TRBJ2-1; 11 bases match TRBD2. Germline loops: CDR1 SEHNR, CDR2 FQNEAQ (reference sequence). The V and J ends lost 0 bases and 8 bases, in that order; junction bases with no gene match: 12. CDR3 size: 18 residues. In DNA form, the CDR3 reads TGTGCCAGCAGCTTAGCATTTCGGGGACTAGCGGTAGGAGATGAGCAGTTCTTC. Encoded protein: CASSLAFRGLAVGDEQFF.

The chain is built from TRBV19 and TRBJ1-5; no clear D. Trimming shortened V by 4 bases and J by 4 bases, and 14 bases separated the two germline ends. This CDR3 is 15 amino acids long. Germline CDR1 is LNHDA and CDR2 is SQIVND (reference sequence). CDR3 protein: CASSRDKSGNQPQHF. In DNA form, the CDR3 reads TGTGCCAGTAGTAGAGACAAGTCGGGTAATCAGCCCCAGCATTTT.

The V gene is TRBV7-2, the J gene TRBJ2-3; D gene unclear. Germline CDR1 reads SGHTA; CDR2 reads FQGNSA. CDR3 length equals 13 residues. Trimming took 1 base from V and 6 from J, leaving 8 bases between them. CDR3 sequence reads: CASSLGRSDTQYF. The CDR3 bases are TGTGCCAGCAGCTTAGGACGATCGGATACGCAGTATTTT.

Worth noting for this clone: The sample contains more than one DNA sequence encoding this CDR3. The chain employs TRBV2 and TRBJ2-7, with no clear D. The V gene's germline CDR1 is SNHLY and CDR2 FYNNEI. The V gene lost 4 bases and the J gene lost 1 base, with 2 bases spanning the gap. The CDR3 contains 11 residues. The CDR3 nucleotides are TGTGCCAGCAGTGCGTCCTACGAGCAGTACTTC. Its protein is CASSASYEQYF. Supplemented by reference TRBV2 and TRBJ2-7, the full variable domain reads EPEVTQTPSHQVTQMGQEVILRCVPISNHLYFYWYRQILGQKVEFLVSFYNNEISEKSEIFDDQFSVERPDGSNFTLKIRSTKLEDSAMYFCASSASYEQYFGPGTRLTVT.

This clone was observed at least ten times. V and J are TRBV2 and TRBJ1-2; possibly TRBD1 for D (5 bases). V was cut by 5 bases and J by 7 bases, with 14 bases left in between. This CDR3 is 13 amino acids long. Germline CDR1 and CDR2: SNHLY and FYNNEI. CDR3 DNA: TGTGCCAGCAGTCGTAGGGGTACGGGTGGCTACACCTTC. This encodes CASSRRGTGGYTF. The whole variable domain, filled in from reference TRBV2 and TRBJ1-2, reads EPEVTQTPSHQVTQMGQEVILRCVPISNHLYFYWYRQILGQKVEFLVSFYNNEISEKSEIFDDQFSVERPDGSNFTLKIRSTKLEDSAMYFCASSRRGTGGYTFGSGTRLTVV.

Here the CDR3 DNA reads TGTGCCAGCAGGAAATCTAGCGAGCAAGAGACCCAGTACTTC. This sequence encodes CASRKSSEQETQYF. The chain links TRBV6-6 to TRBJ2-5; maybe TRBD2 (6 bases). Trimming shortened V by 6 bases and J by 2 bases, and 13 bases separated the two germline ends. CDR3 length: 14 amino acids. CDR1 and CDR2 from the germline V gene are MNHNY and SVGAGI (reference sequence).